This TCR beta chain was sequenced for a study of beta chain features in type 1 diabetes (dated by TCRdb to the late 2010s). With regard to the full study: No differences in mean age, gender distribution, total cell number or subset yield were found between patients and healthy donors. Across all samples, 107,917,701 sorted cells were examined, and cell number per subset correlated strongly with RNA yield. Naive and central memory subsets were obtained from all 30 or so donors, but regulatory and stem cell-like memory subsets were isolated from only 8 patients and 8 healthy donors. In the study, recently diagnosed type 1 diabetes patients and matched healthy donors were compared on the TCRB repertoires of their sorted circulating CD4+ T cell subsets.

Each donor gave one peripheral blood draw, approximately 120 mL on average, collected into heparinised tubes. Using a panel that included CD45RO, CCR7, CD25, CD127, CD95 and CD27, naive, central memory, regulatory and stem cell-like memory CD4+ T cells were sorted on a BD FACSAria II. All sorted populations exceeded 95% purity. PBMCs were separated immediately by Lymphoprep density gradient centrifugation and were stained directly, without being cultured. To minimize batch effects, samples were stained and sorted in pairs, one healthy donor with one patient per experiment. CDR3 length: 16 amino acids, cysteine to phenylalanine. Here the CDR3 DNA is all that survives: 48 bases in frame from base 1. CDR1 is given as SGDLS and CDR2 as YYNGEE, both from the germline V gene. Compared with germline, V lacks 3 bases and J lacks 4 bases; bases without a gene match: 7. The entire amount of isolated RNA was reverse transcribed using the High Capacity cDNA Reverse Transcription Kit, so the sequenced TCRB transcripts were expressed ones. Naive, central memory and regulatory T cell samples underwent deep immunoSEQ sequencing, averaging about 3.57 million total reads per sample. Sorted cells were lysed in RLT buffer and RNA was extracted with DNase-treated RNeasy Micro or Mini kits, depending on cell number. Each cell subset was processed separately to prevent cross-contamination, with patient and healthy donor samples processed together. The immunoSEQ multiplex PCR was used to amplify TCRB sequences from cDNA, generating 87-bp fragments that spanned the CDR3 region. Amplicons were sequenced on the Illumina HiSeq platform. The authors processed their data as follows. Synthetic template baselines were used to correct PCR bias computationally, reads within Hamming distance 2 were collapsed, and singletons that could not be merged were discarded. Reads were aligned against IMGT to assign V, D and J genes, CDR3 length and insertions or deletions at six rearrangement sites. Within each subset, clonotype counts were normalized to the number of sorted cells before true diversity and Gini coefficients were calculated with the tcR R package. The overlap coefficient, calculated on TCRB nucleotide sequences, was used to quantify repertoire sharing. TCRdb mirrors the immuneACCESS table, restricted to in-frame sequences. Some clones are absent from its copies; in checked studies, under half trace to an unresolved V gene, and the reason for the others is unknown. V and J calls and clone size are given by that table; D and trimming were obtained from the DNA. The sample table holds 100,000 to 150,000 clones, of which around 9% were seen once. Under 0.9% of the sample goes to the ten largest clones.

In the case of this clone: Its antigen specificity is not known. Base quality data are lacking; no much larger clone is found one base away.

Findings and caveats that apply to the study as a whole: A moderate but significant shortening of TCRB CDR3 length was observed in type 1 diabetes patients in all four CD4+ subsets. Naive, central memory and regulatory TCRB repertoires appeared to be more similar among patients than among healthy donors. Fewer insertions and more nucleotide deletions at VDJ recombination sites were observed in patients with type 1 diabetes, implying thymic rearrangement abnormalities. Sequencing cDNA rather than genomic DNA could over-represent highly expressing activated cells, although activation and CD3 levels did not differ between groups. Because the HLA sub-analyses included only small numbers of individuals, any influence of HLA type on TCRB rearrangement was left unresolved. Shorter templates might be favored by PCR, yet because patient and control samples were amplified and corrected together, any such skew would affect both groups equally.

The rearranged chain carries TRBV9 and TRBJ2-6; TRBD1 fits 7 bases in the junction. The clonotype comes from a man younger than 40 with type 1 diabetes. Source material: central memory CD4+ T cells from blood. The CDR3 has the sequence CASSERGQYGANVLTF. The nucleotides are TGTGCCAGCAGCGAGAGGGGGCAGTACGGGGCCAACGTCCTGACTTTC.